A selection of T cell receptor beta chains follows, all from one sample in a study of technical replicates of blood from several donors. Only in-frame clones appear in the TCRdb table, and some are missing; sequencing was by immunoSEQ multiplex PCR. The sample yields roughly 59,000 clones, approximately 86% seen once. The specimen sequenced was PBMCs. These receptors were taken from a human donor in good health. Some clones in this sample may be carry-over from other donors' samples. CDR3s include the opening cysteine and the closing phenylalanine or tryptophan. The order of the fields is D gene, CDR3 length, V gene, clone size, J gene, CDR3 protein, CDR3 DNA. D genes are given only for firm matches. Size tells how often a clone was seen (once, few, many) or the class of an expanded clone, and some rows leave it out.

d_gene: TRBD1; len: 17; v_gene: TRBV29-1; abundance: NA; j_gene: TRBJ2-1; CDR3aa: CSVGHPADRAGSNEQFF; CDR3nt: TGCAGCGTAGGCCATCCGGCGGACAGGGCAGGGTCCAATGAGCAGTTCTTC
d_gene: NA; len: 13; v_gene: TRBV7-6; abundance: NA; j_gene: TRBJ2-1; CDR3aa: CASSLGAFNEQFF; CDR3nt: TGTGCCAGCAGCTTAGGGGCCTTCAATGAGCAGTTCTTC
d_gene: NA; len: 14; v_gene: TRBV2; abundance: NA; j_gene: TRBJ1-2; CDR3aa: CASPVGVGQHGYTF; CDR3nt: TGTGCCAGCCCCGTCGGAGTAGGACAGCATGGCTACACCTTC
d_gene: TRBD1; len: 14; v_gene: TRBV11-2; abundance: NA; j_gene: TRBJ1-2; CDR3aa: CASTRQGSGYGYTF; CDR3nt: TGTGCCAGCACCCGACAGGGGTCGGGCTATGGCTACACCTTC
d_gene: TRBD2; len: 15; v_gene: TRBV5-1; abundance: NA; j_gene: TRBJ2-1; CDR3aa: CASSKGLAGGDEQFF; CDR3nt: TGCGCCAGCAGCAAGGGACTAGCGGGAGGCGATGAGCAGTTCTTC
d_gene: NA; len: 14; v_gene: TRBV7-7; abundance: NA; j_gene: TRBJ2-2; CDR3aa: CASSLGTAAGELFF; CDR3nt: TGTGCCAGCAGCTTGGGGACTGCGGCCGGGGAGCTGTTTTTT
d_gene: NA; len: 14; v_gene: TRBV18; abundance: NA; j_gene: TRBJ2-1; CDR3aa: CASSPDQSGNEQFF; CDR3nt: TGTGCCAGCTCACCGGACCAAAGCGGGAATGAGCAGTTCTTC
d_gene: NA; len: 13; v_gene: TRBV6-5; abundance: once; j_gene: TRBJ1-1; CDR3aa: CASRGRSNTEAFF; CDR3nt: TGTGCCAGCAGGGGCCGATCCAACACTGAAGCTTTCTTT
d_gene: NA; len: 17; v_gene: TRBV5-4; abundance: NA; j_gene: TRBJ2-5; CDR3aa: CASSFQGLGRAQETQYF; CDR3nt: TGTGCCAGCAGCTTTCAGGGACTTGGGCGCGCCCAAGAGACCCAGTACTTC
d_gene: NA; len: 13; v_gene: TRBV7-2; abundance: NA; j_gene: TRBJ2-7; CDR3aa: CASSPRAPGEQYF; CDR3nt: TGTGCCAGCAGCCCTCGAGCACCGGGGGAGCAGTACTTC
d_gene: TRBD1; len: 14; v_gene: TRBV6-5; abundance: NA; j_gene: TRBJ1-2; CDR3aa: CASTPRQDRAGYTF; CDR3nt: TGTGCCAGCACCCCTCGTCAGGACAGGGCTGGCTACACCTTC
d_gene: NA; len: 13; v_gene: TRBV2; abundance: NA; j_gene: TRBJ1-2; CDR3aa: CASSDGANYGYTF; CDR3nt: TGTGCCAGCAGTGACGGTGCTAACTATGGCTACACCTTC
d_gene: TRBD2; len: 18; v_gene: TRBV18; abundance: NA; j_gene: TRBJ2-7; CDR3aa: CASSPALVASGSIYEQYF; CDR3nt: TGTGCCAGCTCACCAGCGCTGGTGGCTAGCGGGAGTATCTACGAGCAGTACTTC
d_gene: TRBD1; len: 14; v_gene: TRBV14; abundance: NA; j_gene: TRBJ1-1; CDR3aa: CASRRGQVNTEAFF; CDR3nt: TGTGCCAGCCGGAGGGGACAGGTGAACACTGAAGCTTTCTTT
d_gene: TRBD2; len: 17; v_gene: TRBV25-1; abundance: NA; j_gene: TRBJ2-3; CDR3aa: CASSEALGAGGTDTQYF; CDR3nt: TGTGCCAGCAGTGAAGCGTTGGGAGCGGGAGGGACAGATACGCAGTATTTT
d_gene: NA; len: 13; v_gene: TRBV7-9; abundance: NA; j_gene: TRBJ1-6; CDR3aa: CASSLVEWSPLHF; CDR3nt: TGTGCCAGCAGCTTAGTAGAGTGGTCACCCCTCCACTTT
d_gene: NA; len: 16; v_gene: TRBV5-1; abundance: NA; j_gene: TRBJ2-5; CDR3aa: CASSLSVGGPVETQYF; CDR3nt: TGCGCCAGCAGCTTGTCGGTGGGGGGGCCTGTGGAGACCCAGTACTTC
d_gene: TRBD1; len: 15; v_gene: TRBV30; abundance: NA; j_gene: TRBJ1-5; CDR3aa: CAWSPDRVGDQPQHF; CDR3nt: TGTGCCTGGAGCCCGGACAGGGTGGGAGATCAGCCCCAGCATTTT
d_gene: NA; len: 14; v_gene: TRBV7-9; abundance: NA; j_gene: TRBJ2-7; CDR3aa: CASSSTGETYEQYF; CDR3nt: TGTGCCAGCAGCTCCACGGGAGAAACCTACGAGCAGTACTTC
d_gene: TRBD1; len: 15; v_gene: TRBV19; abundance: NA; j_gene: TRBJ1-4; CDR3aa: CASGQGGSANEKLFF; CDR3nt: TGTGCCAGTGGACAGGGAGGTTCAGCTAATGAAAAACTGTTTTTT
d_gene: NA; len: 12; v_gene: TRBV7-2; abundance: NA; j_gene: TRBJ2-5; CDR3aa: CASSQGQETQYF; CDR3nt: TGTGCCAGCAGCCAGGGCCAAGAGACCCAGTACTTC
d_gene: NA; len: 14; v_gene: TRBV15; abundance: NA; j_gene: TRBJ1-5; CDR3aa: CATSRDRLNQPQHF; CDR3nt: TGTGCCACCAGCAGAGACAGGCTCAATCAGCCCCAGCATTTT
d_gene: TRBD2; len: 18; v_gene: TRBV7-2; abundance: NA; j_gene: TRBJ2-3; CDR3aa: CASSPIRGSGGATDTQYF; CDR3nt: TGTGCCAGCAGCCCCATCCGGGGTAGCGGGGGGGCCACAGATACGCAGTATTTT
d_gene: NA; len: 13; v_gene: TRBV2; abundance: few; j_gene: TRBJ2-7; CDR3aa: CASNLGQLLEQYF; CDR3nt: TGTGCCAGCAACCTAGGTCAGCTTCTCGAGCAGTACTTC
d_gene: NA; len: 15; v_gene: TRBV19; abundance: NA; j_gene: TRBJ1-5; CDR3aa: CASIRTPLESQPQHF; CDR3nt: TGTGCCAGTATCCGAACCCCCTTGGAGAGTCAGCCCCAGCATTTT
d_gene: TRBD1; len: 15; v_gene: TRBV5-5; abundance: few; j_gene: TRBJ1-1; CDR3aa: CASRKGGQGKTEAFF; CDR3nt: TGTGCCAGCAGAAAGGGGGGACAGGGGAAGACTGAAGCTTTCTTT
d_gene: NA; len: 16; v_gene: TRBV2; abundance: many; j_gene: TRBJ1-5; CDR3aa: CASRESGIYSNQPQHF; CDR3nt: TGTGCCAGCAGAGAATCAGGGATTTATAGCAATCAGCCCCAGCATTTT
d_gene: NA; len: 15; v_gene: TRBV4-1; abundance: NA; j_gene: TRBJ2-7; CDR3aa: CASSQAGLPPSEQYF; CDR3nt: TGCGCCAGCAGCCAGGCGGGACTCCCCCCGAGCGAGCAGTACTTC
d_gene: NA; len: 15; v_gene: TRBV7-8; abundance: NA; j_gene: TRBJ2-3; CDR3aa: CASSPRLLKTDTQYF; CDR3nt: TGTGCCAGCAGCCCTAGACTCCTTAAAACAGATACGCAGTATTTT
d_gene: TRBD1; len: 16; v_gene: TRBV2; abundance: NA; j_gene: TRBJ2-5; CDR3aa: CASSEQRTGYQETQYF; CDR3nt: TGTGCCAGCAGTGAACAGAGGACAGGATACCAAGAGACCCAGTACTTC
d_gene: NA; len: 15; v_gene: TRBV7-3; abundance: NA; j_gene: TRBJ1-3; CDR3aa: CASSAGGAAGNTIYF; CDR3nt: TGTGCCAGCAGCGCCGGGGGGGCCGCTGGAAACACCATATATTTT
d_gene: NA; len: 11; v_gene: TRBV5-4; abundance: NA; j_gene: TRBJ2-1; CDR3aa: CASITYNEQFF; CDR3nt: TGTGCCAGCATCACTTACAATGAGCAGTTCTTC
d_gene: TRBD1; len: 15; v_gene: TRBV4-1; abundance: NA; j_gene: TRBJ2-2; CDR3aa: CASRFDRDSTGELFF; CDR3nt: TGCGCCAGCAGGTTTGACAGGGACAGCACCGGGGAGCTGTTTTTT
d_gene: NA; len: 12; v_gene: TRBV29-1; abundance: NA; j_gene: TRBJ2-7; CDR3aa: CSVEAGVYEQYF; CDR3nt: TGCAGCGTTGAAGCCGGGGTTTACGAGCAGTACTTC
d_gene: TRBD1; len: 13; v_gene: TRBV7-3; abundance: once; j_gene: TRBJ2-1; CDR3aa: CASRGTGSNEQFF; CDR3nt: TGTGCCAGCAGAGGGACAGGGAGCAATGAGCAGTTCTTC
d_gene: TRBD2; len: 16; v_gene: TRBV7-2; abundance: NA; j_gene: TRBJ2-5; CDR3aa: CASSPGLAGVRETQYF; CDR3nt: TGTGCCAGCAGCCCAGGACTAGCGGGGGTAAGGGAGACCCAGTACTTC
d_gene: TRBD2; len: 13; v_gene: TRBV2; abundance: NA; j_gene: TRBJ2-7; CDR3aa: CASSGEGLYEQYF; CDR3nt: TGTGCCAGCAGCGGGGAGGGCCTCTACGAGCAGTACTTC
d_gene: NA; len: 15; v_gene: TRBV4-3; abundance: NA; j_gene: TRBJ1-1; CDR3aa: CASSPAESMNTEAFF; CDR3nt: TGCGCCAGCAGCCCCGCGGAATCCATGAACACTGAAGCTTTCTTT
d_gene: NA; len: 14; v_gene: TRBV27; abundance: NA; j_gene: TRBJ2-3; CDR3aa: CASSVAASTDTQYF; CDR3nt: TGTGCCAGCAGTGTGGCGGCTAGCACAGATACGCAGTATTTT
d_gene: TRBD2; len: 19; v_gene: TRBV7-2; abundance: NA; j_gene: TRBJ2-5; CDR3aa: CASSRGGSGVWLIQETQYF; CDR3nt: TGTGCCAGCAGCCGCGGGGGGTCAGGGGTATGGCTCATCCAAGAGACCCAGTACTTC
d_gene: NA; len: 12; v_gene: TRBV19; abundance: NA; j_gene: TRBJ1-1; CDR3aa: CASSKEGFKAFF; CDR3nt: TGTGCCAGTAGTAAGGAGGGCTTCAAAGCTTTCTTT
d_gene: NA; len: 13; v_gene: TRBV25-1; abundance: NA; j_gene: TRBJ2-7; CDR3aa: CASSDRLSYEQYF; CDR3nt: TGTGCCAGCAGTGACCGACTTAGCTACGAGCAGTACTTC
d_gene: NA; len: 12; v_gene: TRBV6-5; abundance: NA; j_gene: TRBJ2-7; CDR3aa: CASNRERGLLHF; CDR3nt: TGTGCCAGCAATCGGGAACGCGGGCTTTTGCACTTC
d_gene: TRBD2; len: 16; v_gene: TRBV15; abundance: NA; j_gene: TRBJ2-5; CDR3aa: CATSGPSGRSRETQYF; CDR3nt: TGTGCCACCAGCGGACCTAGCGGGAGGAGCAGGGAGACCCAGTACTTC
d_gene: TRBD1; len: 15; v_gene: TRBV4-1; abundance: NA; j_gene: TRBJ1-2; CDR3aa: CASSQDWDRGLGYTF; CDR3nt: TGCGCCAGCAGCCAAGATTGGGACAGGGGGCTTGGCTACACCTTC
d_gene: NA; len: 13; v_gene: TRBV27; abundance: once; j_gene: TRBJ1-1; CDR3aa: CASSLGRGTEAFF; CDR3nt: TGTGCCAGCAGTTTAGGCAGGGGAACTGAAGCTTTCTTT
d_gene: TRBD1; len: 15; v_gene: TRBV28; abundance: NA; j_gene: TRBJ2-2; CDR3aa: CASRPGGWNTGELFF; CDR3nt: TGTGCCAGCAGACCAGGGGGCTGGAACACCGGGGAGCTGTTTTTT
d_gene: NA; len: 14; v_gene: TRBV6-1; abundance: NA; j_gene: TRBJ2-5; CDR3aa: CASSEATGGETQYF; CDR3nt: TGTGCCAGCAGTGAAGCAACCGGGGGAGAGACCCAGTACTTC
d_gene: TRBD2; len: 16; v_gene: TRBV4-2; abundance: NA; j_gene: TRBJ2-7; CDR3aa: CASSQGVAGESYEQYF; CDR3nt: TGTGCCAGCAGCCAAGGTGTAGCGGGAGAATCCTACGAGCAGTACTTC
d_gene: NA; len: 14; v_gene: TRBV10-3; abundance: once; j_gene: TRBJ2-5; CDR3aa: CAISGDGVLETQYF; CDR3nt: TGTGCCATCAGTGGAGACGGGGTTTTAGAGACCCAGTACTTC
d_gene: NA; len: 14; v_gene: TRBV6-4; abundance: NA; j_gene: TRBJ1-2; CDR3aa: CASSDSRGIYGYTF; CDR3nt: TGTGCCAGCAGTGACTCGCGTGGTATCTATGGCTACACCTTC
d_gene: NA; len: 15; v_gene: TRBV10-2; abundance: NA; j_gene: TRBJ1-2; CDR3aa: CASRGGRRTNYGYTF; CDR3nt: TGCGCCAGCAGGGGGGGACGGCGTACTAACTATGGCTACACCTTC
d_gene: NA; len: 14; v_gene: TRBV4-1; abundance: NA; j_gene: TRBJ2-1; CDR3aa: CASSQDLEYNEQFF; CDR3nt: TGCGCCAGCAGCCAAGACCTAGAATACAATGAGCAGTTCTTC